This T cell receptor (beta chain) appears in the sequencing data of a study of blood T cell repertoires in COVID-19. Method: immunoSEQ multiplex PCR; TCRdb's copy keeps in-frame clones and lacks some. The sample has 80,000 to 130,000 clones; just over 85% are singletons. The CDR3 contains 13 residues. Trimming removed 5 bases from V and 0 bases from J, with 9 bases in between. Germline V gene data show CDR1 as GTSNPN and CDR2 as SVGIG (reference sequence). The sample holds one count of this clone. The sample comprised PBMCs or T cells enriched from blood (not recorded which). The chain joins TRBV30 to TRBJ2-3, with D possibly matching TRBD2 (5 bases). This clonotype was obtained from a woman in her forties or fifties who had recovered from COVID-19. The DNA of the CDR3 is TGTGCCTGGGAAACGGGGAGCACAGATACGCAGTATTTT. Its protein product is CAWETGSTDTQYF.